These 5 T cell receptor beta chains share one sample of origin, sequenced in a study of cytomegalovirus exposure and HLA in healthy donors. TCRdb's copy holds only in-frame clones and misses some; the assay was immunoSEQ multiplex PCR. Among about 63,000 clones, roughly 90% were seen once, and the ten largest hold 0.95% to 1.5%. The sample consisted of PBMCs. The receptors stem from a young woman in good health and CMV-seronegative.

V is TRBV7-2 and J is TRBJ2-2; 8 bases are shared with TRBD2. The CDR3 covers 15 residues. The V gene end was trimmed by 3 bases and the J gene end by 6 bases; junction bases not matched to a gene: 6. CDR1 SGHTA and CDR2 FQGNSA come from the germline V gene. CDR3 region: CASSFTGGAAGELFF. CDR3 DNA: TGTGCCAGCAGCTTCACCGGGGGGGCCGCCGGGGAGCTGTTTTTT.

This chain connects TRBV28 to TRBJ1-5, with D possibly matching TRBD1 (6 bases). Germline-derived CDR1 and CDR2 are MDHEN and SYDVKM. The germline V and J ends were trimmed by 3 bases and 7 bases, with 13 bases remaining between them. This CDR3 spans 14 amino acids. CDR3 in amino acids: CASSLYRARQPQHF. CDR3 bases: TGTGCCAGCAGTTTGTACAGGGCGCGACAGCCCCAGCATTTT.

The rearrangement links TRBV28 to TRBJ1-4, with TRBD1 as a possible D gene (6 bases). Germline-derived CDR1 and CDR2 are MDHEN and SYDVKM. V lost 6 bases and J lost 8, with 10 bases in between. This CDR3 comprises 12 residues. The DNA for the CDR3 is TGTGCCAGCAGCTACAGGGTCGAAAAACTGTTTTTT. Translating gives CASSYRVEKLFF.

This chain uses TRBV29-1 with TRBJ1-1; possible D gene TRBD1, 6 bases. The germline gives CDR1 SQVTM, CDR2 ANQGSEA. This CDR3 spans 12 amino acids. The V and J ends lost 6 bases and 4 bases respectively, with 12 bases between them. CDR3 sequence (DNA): TGCAGCGTCGTACAGGGAAGCACTGAAGCTTTCTTT. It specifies CSVVQGSTEAFF.

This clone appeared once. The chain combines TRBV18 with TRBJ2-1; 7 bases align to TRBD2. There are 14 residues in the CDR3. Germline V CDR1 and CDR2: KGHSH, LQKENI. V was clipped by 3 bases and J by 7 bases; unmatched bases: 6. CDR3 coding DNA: TGTGCCAGCTCACCCCCGGGACTACCAAATGAGCAGTTCTTC. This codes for CASSPPGLPNEQFF.